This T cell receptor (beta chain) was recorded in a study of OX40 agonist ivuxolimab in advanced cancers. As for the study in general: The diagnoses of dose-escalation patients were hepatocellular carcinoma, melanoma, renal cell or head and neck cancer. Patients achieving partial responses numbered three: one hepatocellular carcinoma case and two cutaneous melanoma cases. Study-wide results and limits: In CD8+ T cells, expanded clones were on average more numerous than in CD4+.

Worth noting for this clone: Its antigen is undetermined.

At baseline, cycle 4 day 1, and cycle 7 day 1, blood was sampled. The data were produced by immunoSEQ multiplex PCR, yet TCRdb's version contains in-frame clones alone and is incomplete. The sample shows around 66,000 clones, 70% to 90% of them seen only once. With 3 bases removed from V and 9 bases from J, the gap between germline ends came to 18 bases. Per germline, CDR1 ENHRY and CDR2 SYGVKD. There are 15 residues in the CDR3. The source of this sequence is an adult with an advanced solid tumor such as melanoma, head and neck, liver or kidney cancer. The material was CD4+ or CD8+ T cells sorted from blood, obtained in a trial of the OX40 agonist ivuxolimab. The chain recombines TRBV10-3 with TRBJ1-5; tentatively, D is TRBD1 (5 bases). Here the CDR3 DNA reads TGTGCCATCAGTGACCCCGGGGGAGGGCGGTGGCCCCAGCATTTT. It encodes CAISDPGGGRWPQHF.